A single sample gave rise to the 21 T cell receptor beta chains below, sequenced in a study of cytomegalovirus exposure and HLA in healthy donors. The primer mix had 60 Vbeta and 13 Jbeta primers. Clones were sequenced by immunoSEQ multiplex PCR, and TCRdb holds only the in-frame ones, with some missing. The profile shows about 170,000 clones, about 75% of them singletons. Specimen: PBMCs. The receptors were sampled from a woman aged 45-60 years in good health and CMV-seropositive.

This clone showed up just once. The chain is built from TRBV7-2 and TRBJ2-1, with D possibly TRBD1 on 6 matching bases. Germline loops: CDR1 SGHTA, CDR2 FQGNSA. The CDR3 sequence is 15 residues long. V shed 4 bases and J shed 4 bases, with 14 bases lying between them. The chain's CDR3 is CASSSLGGLYNEQFF. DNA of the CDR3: TGTGCCAGCAGCTCCTTAGGGGGATTATACAATGAGCAGTTCTTC.

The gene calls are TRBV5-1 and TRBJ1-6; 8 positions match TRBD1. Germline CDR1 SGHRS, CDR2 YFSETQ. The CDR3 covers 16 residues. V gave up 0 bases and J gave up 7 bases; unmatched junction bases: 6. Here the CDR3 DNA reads TGCGCCAGCAGCTTGGTGCAGGGGGCGAGAAATTCACCCCTCCACTTT. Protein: CASSLVQGARNSPLHF.

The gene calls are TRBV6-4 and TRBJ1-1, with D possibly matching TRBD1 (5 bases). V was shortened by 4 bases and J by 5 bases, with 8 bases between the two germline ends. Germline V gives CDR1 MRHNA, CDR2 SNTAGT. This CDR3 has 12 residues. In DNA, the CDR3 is TGTGCCAGCAGTGTACGGGGGACTGAAGCTTTCTTT. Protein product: CASSVRGTEAFF.

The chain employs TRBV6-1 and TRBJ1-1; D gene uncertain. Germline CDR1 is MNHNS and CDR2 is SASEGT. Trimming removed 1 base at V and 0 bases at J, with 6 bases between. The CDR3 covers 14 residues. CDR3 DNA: TGTGCCAGCAGTGAAGACACCTTGAACACTGAAGCTTTCTTT. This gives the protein CASSEDTLNTEAFF.

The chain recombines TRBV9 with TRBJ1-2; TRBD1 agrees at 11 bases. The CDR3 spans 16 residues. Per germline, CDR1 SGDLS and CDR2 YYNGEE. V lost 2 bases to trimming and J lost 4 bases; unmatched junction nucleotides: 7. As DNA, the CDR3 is TGTGCCAGCAGCGTTGACCGGGACAGGGGGACCTATGGCTACACCTTC. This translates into CASSVDRDRGTYGYTF.

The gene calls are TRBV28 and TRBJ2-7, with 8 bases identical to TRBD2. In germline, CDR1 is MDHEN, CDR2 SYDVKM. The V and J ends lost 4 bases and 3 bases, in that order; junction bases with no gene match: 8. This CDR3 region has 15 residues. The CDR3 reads CASSSAGTRDYEQYF. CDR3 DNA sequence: TGTGCCAGCAGTTCCGCCGGGACTAGAGACTACGAGCAGTACTTC.

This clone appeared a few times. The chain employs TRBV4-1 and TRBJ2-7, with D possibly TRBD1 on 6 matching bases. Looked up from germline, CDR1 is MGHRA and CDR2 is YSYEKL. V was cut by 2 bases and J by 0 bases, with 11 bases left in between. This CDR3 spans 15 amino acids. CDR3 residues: CASSQSRGSSYEQYF. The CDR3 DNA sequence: TGCGCCAGCAGCCAATCCAGGGGAAGCTCCTACGAGCAGTACTTC.

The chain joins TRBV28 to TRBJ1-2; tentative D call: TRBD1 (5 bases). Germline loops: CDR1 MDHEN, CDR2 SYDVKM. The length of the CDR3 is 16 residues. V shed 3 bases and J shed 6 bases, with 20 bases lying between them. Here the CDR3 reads CASSFLVSFQGNGYTF. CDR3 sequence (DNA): TGTGCCAGCAGTTTCCTGGTTTCGTTTCAGGGAAATGGCTACACCTTC.

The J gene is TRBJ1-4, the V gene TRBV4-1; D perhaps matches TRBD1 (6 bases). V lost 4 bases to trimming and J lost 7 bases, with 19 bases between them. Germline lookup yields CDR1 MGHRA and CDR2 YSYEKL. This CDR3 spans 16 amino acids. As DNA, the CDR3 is TGCGCCAGCAGCCGGATTCAAACGACAGGTTTTGAAAAACTGTTTTTT. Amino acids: CASSRIQTTGFEKLFF.

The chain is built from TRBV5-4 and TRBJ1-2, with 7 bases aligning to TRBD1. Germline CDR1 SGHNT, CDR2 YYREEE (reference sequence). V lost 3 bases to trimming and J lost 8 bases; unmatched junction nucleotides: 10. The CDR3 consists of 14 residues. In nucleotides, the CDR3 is TGTGCCAGCAGCTCGTACACAGGGGAGAAAGGCTACACCTTC. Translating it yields CASSSYTGEKGYTF.

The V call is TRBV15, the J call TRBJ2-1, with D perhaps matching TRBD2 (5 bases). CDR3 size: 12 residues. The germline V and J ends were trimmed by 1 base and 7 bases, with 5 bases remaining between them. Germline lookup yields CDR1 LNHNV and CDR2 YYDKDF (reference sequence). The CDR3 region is CATSRVANEQFF. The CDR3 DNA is TGTGCCACCAGCAGAGTAGCGAATGAGCAGTTCTTC.

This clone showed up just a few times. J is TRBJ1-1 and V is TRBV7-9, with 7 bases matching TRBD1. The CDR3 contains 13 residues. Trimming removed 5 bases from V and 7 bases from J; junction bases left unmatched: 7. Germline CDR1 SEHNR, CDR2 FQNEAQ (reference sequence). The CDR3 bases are TGTGCCAGCAGCCTTAGGGGGCAGGGTGAAGCTTTCTTT. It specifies CASSLRGQGEAFF.

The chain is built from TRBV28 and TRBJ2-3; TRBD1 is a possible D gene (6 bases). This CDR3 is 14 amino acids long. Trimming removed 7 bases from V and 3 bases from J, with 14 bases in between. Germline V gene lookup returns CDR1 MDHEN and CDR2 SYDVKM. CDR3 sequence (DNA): TGTGCCAGCACTACAGGGAGTGCGACAGATACGCAGTATTTT. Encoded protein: CASTTGSATDTQYF.

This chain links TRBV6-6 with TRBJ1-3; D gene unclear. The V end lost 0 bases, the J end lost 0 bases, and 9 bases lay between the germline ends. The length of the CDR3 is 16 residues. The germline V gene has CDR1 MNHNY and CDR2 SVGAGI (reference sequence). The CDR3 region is CASSYSGGSSGNTIYF. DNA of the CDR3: TGTGCCAGCAGTTACTCAGGCGGGAGCTCTGGAAACACCATATATTTT.

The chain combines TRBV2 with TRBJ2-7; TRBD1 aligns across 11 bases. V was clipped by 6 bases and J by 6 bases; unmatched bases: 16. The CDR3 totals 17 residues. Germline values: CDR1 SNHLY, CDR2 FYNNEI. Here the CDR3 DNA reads TGTGCCAGCAGGGTCGGGGACAGGGGGACTAAAGTTCGCGAGCAGTACTTC. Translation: CASRVGDRGTKVREQYF.

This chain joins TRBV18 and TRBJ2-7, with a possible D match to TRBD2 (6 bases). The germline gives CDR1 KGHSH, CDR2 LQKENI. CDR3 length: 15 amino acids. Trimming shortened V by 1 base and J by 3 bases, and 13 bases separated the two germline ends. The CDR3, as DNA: TGTGCCAGCTCACCACAGGTAGCGGAGTACTACGAGCAGTACTTC. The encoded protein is CASSPQVAEYYEQYF.

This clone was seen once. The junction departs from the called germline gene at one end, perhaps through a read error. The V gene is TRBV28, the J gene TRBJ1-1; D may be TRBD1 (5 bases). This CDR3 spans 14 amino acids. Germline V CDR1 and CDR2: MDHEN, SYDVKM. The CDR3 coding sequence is TGTGCCAGCAGTTTAGACAGACTGAACGCTGAAGCTTTCTTT. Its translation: CASSLDRLNAEAFF.

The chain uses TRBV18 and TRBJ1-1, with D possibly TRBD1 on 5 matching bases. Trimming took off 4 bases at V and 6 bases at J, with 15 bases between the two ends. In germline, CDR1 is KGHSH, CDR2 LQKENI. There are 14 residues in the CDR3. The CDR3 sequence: CASSQDPTGAEAFF. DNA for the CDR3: TGTGCCAGCTCACAAGACCCGACGGGGGCTGAAGCTTTCTTT. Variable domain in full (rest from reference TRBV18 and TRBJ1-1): NAGVMQNPRHLVRRRGQEARLRCSPMKGHSHVYWYRQLPEEGLKFMVYLQKENIIDESGMPKERFSAEFPKEGPSILRIQQVVRGDSAAYFCASSQDPTGAEAFFGQGTRLTVV.

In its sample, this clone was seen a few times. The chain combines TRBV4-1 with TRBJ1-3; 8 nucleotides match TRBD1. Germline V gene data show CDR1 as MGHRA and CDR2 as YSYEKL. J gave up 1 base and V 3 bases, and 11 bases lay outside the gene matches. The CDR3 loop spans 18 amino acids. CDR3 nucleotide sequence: TGCGCCAGCAGCCACCCTGGGGGGACAGGCGAATCTGGAAACACCATATATTTT. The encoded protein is CASSHPGGTGESGNTIYF.

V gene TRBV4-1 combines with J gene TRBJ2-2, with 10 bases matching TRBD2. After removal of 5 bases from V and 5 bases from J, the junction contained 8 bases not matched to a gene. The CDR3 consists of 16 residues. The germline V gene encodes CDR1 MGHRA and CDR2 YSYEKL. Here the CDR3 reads CASSISGGPWTGELFF. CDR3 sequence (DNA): TGCGCCAGCAGCATTAGCGGGGGGCCGTGGACCGGGGAGCTGTTTTTT.

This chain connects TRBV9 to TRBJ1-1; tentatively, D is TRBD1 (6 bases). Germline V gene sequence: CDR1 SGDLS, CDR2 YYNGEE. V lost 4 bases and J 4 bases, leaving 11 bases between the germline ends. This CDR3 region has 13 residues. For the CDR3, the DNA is TGTGCCAGCAGCCCCAGGGGTGGCACTGAAGCTTTCTTT. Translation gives CASSPRGGTEAFF. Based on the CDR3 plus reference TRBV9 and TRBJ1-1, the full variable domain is DSGVTQTPKHLITATGQRVTLRCSPRSGDLSVYWYQQSLDQGLQFLIQYYNGEERAKGNILERFSAQQFPDLHSELNLSSLELGDSALYFCASSPRGGTEAFFGQGTRLTVV.